This T cell receptor beta chain was sequenced during a study of immune evolution from preneoplasia to lung adenocarcinoma. The CDR3 consists of 14 residues. In germline, CDR1 is MNHNS, CDR2 SASEGT. Trimming at V came to 5 bases and at J to 2 bases, leaving 4 bases not matched to a gene. This clone was recorded only once. The antigen remains unidentified. TCRdb keeps only in-frame clones here, not all; method: immunoSEQ multiplex PCR. The top ten hold about 2.3% of the sample, which has under 4,500 clones, 70% to 90% seen once. Two lung cancer pathologists independently confirmed each histologic diagnosis. Study results and caveats: T cell clonality was higher in KRAS-mutant than EGFR-mutant or wild-type nodules. Later-stage lesions seemingly showed higher T cell density and diversity than normal lung.

The specimen sequenced was FFPE lung adenocarcinoma in situ tissue. The sequence came from a person between 55 and 80 years old with lung adenocarcinoma. The V call is TRBV6-1, the J call TRBJ1-2; TRBD1 matches 8 bases. CDR3 sequence (DNA): TGTGCCAGCAGTTCCCGGACAGGGAACTATGGCTACACCTTC. This codes for CASSSRTGNYGYTF.